Listed below are T cell receptor beta chains from one sample, sequenced in a study of cytomegalovirus exposure and HLA in healthy donors. Libraries were prepared by immunoSEQ multiplex PCR; TCRdb keeps only in-frame clonotypes and omits some of them. The sample has about 330,000 clones, around 90% seen once. Sequenced: PBMCs. Source of these receptors: a woman in her twenties or thirties in good health and CMV-seropositive. CDR3s leave out the opening cysteine and the closing phenylalanine or tryptophan. Fields, in order: V gene, clone size, J gene, CDR3 protein. Rows may omit the clone size; those that give it use once, few, many or a size class.

TRBV19	NA	TRBJ1-1	ASSIEPGSNTEAF
TRBV7-9	once	TRBJ2-2	ASSTSGTTSANTGELF
TRBV6-1	NA	TRBJ2-7	ASSSRDATYEQY
TRBV5-8	NA	TRBJ2-7	ASTKSELYEQY
TRBV4-3	NA	TRBJ2-7	ASSQETGRVYEQY
TRBV4-3	few	TRBJ2-7	ASSHQTGDEQY
TRBV29-1	NA	TRBJ1-1	SVLTGTNTEAF
TRBV5-1	NA	TRBJ1-3	ASSPRDRASGNTIY
TRBV5-6	NA	TRBJ2-1	ASSFGTGVNEQF
TRBV11-2	NA	TRBJ2-5	ASSLGLGIGQETQY
TRBV6-4	NA	TRBJ2-2	ASSGTTNTGELF
TRBV5-6	NA	TRBJ2-1	ASSLTGTNEQF
TRBV18	NA	TRBJ1-5	ASSTWDIGQPQH
TRBV7-2	NA	TRBJ1-2	ASSPKGANYGYT
TRBV5-1	NA	TRBJ1-4	ASSYNPANEKLF
TRBV6-4	NA	TRBJ1-3	ASSDDADSPGNTIY
TRBV5-1	NA	TRBJ2-6	ASSRYGTGADSGANVLT
TRBV28	NA	TRBJ2-5	ASSLWGTDLQETQY
TRBV5-1	once	TRBJ2-1	ASSLAPLAGVSNEQF
TRBV7-2	NA	TRBJ2-7	ASRMPGLAGLSYEQY
TRBV9	once	TRBJ1-5	ASSVGGVSNQPQH
TRBV2	NA	TRBJ2-2	ASSLAANTGELF
TRBV2	few	TRBJ1-6	AIKLQGRDSPLH
TRBV5-1	once	TRBJ2-2	ASSARTASNTGELF
TRBV7-3	NA	TRBJ1-5	ASSLKSGSNQPQH
TRBV6-5	NA	TRBJ2-3	ASSYGKGSDTQY
TRBV19	few	TRBJ2-2	ASSMGSDTGELF
TRBV25-1	NA	TRBJ2-7	ASSLETGQVIPYEQY
TRBV10-3	NA	TRBJ1-5	AISESMGWGQGSNQPQH
TRBV27	NA	TRBJ2-1	ASSEGYSSYNEQF
TRBV7-7	NA	TRBJ2-1	ASSSAGGPSNEQF
TRBV13	NA	TRBJ2-5	ASSDRGTSGTQETQY
TRBV15	NA	TRBJ1-4	ATSRDPGGANEKLF
TRBV30	NA	TRBJ2-6	AWMRQGLTGANVLT
TRBV7-3	NA	TRBJ2-7	ASSLGGSDEQY
TRBV6-1	NA	TRBJ1-3	ASSAGGDGGNTIY
TRBV9	NA	TRBJ2-2	ASSVAPGGTGELF
TRBV25-1	NA	TRBJ2-5	ASSGSDSQETQY
TRBV10-3	NA	TRBJ1-1	AITGLGNTEAF
TRBV29-1	NA	TRBJ2-3	SVALDNTDTQY
TRBV20-1	NA	TRBJ1-1	SDDTEAF
TRBV5-1	NA	TRBJ2-5	ASSLDGRPQETQY
TRBV4-1	NA	TRBJ2-7	ASSQDMGVSEQY
TRBV2	NA	TRBJ2-5	ASNYQKGLAETQY
TRBV11-2	few	TRBJ2-1	ASSFERNEQF
TRBV7-2	NA	TRBJ2-1	ASSPMWEEQF
TRBV4-3	NA	TRBJ2-3	ASSLQGARSDTQY
TRBV4-2	NA	TRBJ2-1	ASSQDSSGAYNEQF
TRBV2	NA	TRBJ1-6	ASRGQVLNSYNSPLH
TRBV29-1	NA	TRBJ2-7	SVEGKAYEQY
TRBV28	NA	TRBJ2-7	ASSSRYLRTGDYEQY
TRBV7-9	NA	TRBJ1-6	ASSPTGVGSPLH
TRBV7-9	NA	TRBJ1-2	ASSLDGYT
TRBV7-8	NA	TRBJ1-2	ASSYDRGDGYT
TRBV11-2	once	TRBJ2-7	ASSFITGSYEQY
TRBV27	NA	TRBJ1-5	ASSSFGLNQPQH
TRBV13	NA	TRBJ2-5	ASSLGQGYQETQY